A single sample gave rise to the 9 T cell receptor beta chains below, sequenced in a study of shared clonotypes between healthy human individuals. Some clones are missing from TCRdb's copy, which holds only in-frame ones; the method was immunoSEQ multiplex PCR. The sample includes some 1,600,000 clones, under 99% seen only once; the top ten take less than 0.55%. The sequenced sample was naive CD4+ T cells sorted from blood. As to subset: CD45RA+ positively selected. All receptors come from a man between 25 and 39 years old in good health.

The chain combines TRBV14 with TRBJ1-1; 7 nucleotides agree with TRBD1. This CDR3 comprises 15 residues. CDR1 and CDR2 (germline): SGHDN, FVKESK. Trimming at V came to 5 bases and at J to 6 bases, leaving 12 bases not matched to a gene. In DNA, the CDR3 is TGTGCCAGCAGCGACAGGGTACTTGTCATCGCTGAAGCTTTCTTT. It is translated as CASSDRVLVIAEAFF.

This chain uses TRBV6-5 with TRBJ2-1, with D perhaps matching TRBD1 (6 bases). Germline loops: CDR1 MNHEY, CDR2 SVGAGI. The CDR3 consists of 14 residues. V lost 6 bases, J lost 4 bases, and 13 bases lay in between. CDR3 DNA sequence: TGTGCCAGCAGGATCGGGACACCTTACAATGAGCAGTTCTTC. Encoded protein: CASRIGTPYNEQFF.

The chain links TRBV18 to TRBJ2-7; D unresolved. CDR1 and CDR2 from the germline V gene are KGHSH and LQKENI. Between the trimmed V and J ends, which lost 3 bases and 2 bases, there was a span of 14 bases. The CDR3 runs to 15 residues. The CDR3 loop is CASSPFYPSTYEQYF. CDR3 in DNA: TGTGCCAGCTCACCCTTCTATCCGAGTACCTACGAGCAGTACTTC.

The J gene is TRBJ2-5, the V gene TRBV29-1, with 8 positions matching TRBD2. Germline assignment: CDR1 SQVTM and CDR2 ANQGSEA. The V and J ends lost 7 bases and 8 bases, in that order; junction bases with no gene match: 9. CDR3 length: 12 residues. In DNA form, the CDR3 reads TGCAGCGGTCGGCGGGAGGAATTCACCCAGTACTTC. It is translated as CSGRREEFTQYF.

The V call is TRBV6-5, the J call TRBJ2-7; maybe TRBD2 (5 bases). This CDR3 is built from 13 residues. The V and J ends lost 7 bases and 3 bases respectively, with 13 bases between them. Germline V lookup: CDR1 MNHEY, CDR2 SVGAGI. CDR3 sequence reads: CASTRTRYYEQYF. In DNA, the CDR3 is TGTGCCAGCACGAGGACTCGGTACTACGAGCAGTACTTC.

The chain combines TRBV14 with TRBJ2-7; 8 bases match TRBD1. V shed 5 bases and J 1 base; nucleotides not matched to a gene: 7. The CDR3 runs to 15 residues. Germline V gene sequence: CDR1 SGHDN, CDR2 FVKESK. The CDR3 here is CASSKGQGPSYEQYF. The CDR3 bases are TGTGCCAGCAGCAAAGGACAGGGACCTTCCTACGAGCAGTACTTC.

The V and J genes are TRBV6-6 and TRBJ1-2; no clear D. CDR3 size: 11 residues. CDR1 is MNHNY, CDR2 SVGAGI, per germline (reference sequence). V was pared by 5 bases and J by 8 bases, with 9 bases between. The DNA of the CDR3 is TGTGCCAGCAGTCAGTTTTTGGGCTACACCTTC. Amino acid sequence: CASSQFLGYTF.

This chain links TRBV28 with TRBJ1-1; D gene uncertain. V lost 2 bases to trimming and J lost 2 bases, with 15 bases between them. CDR3 size: 16 residues. CDR1 and CDR2 from the germline V gene are MDHEN and SYDVKM. CDR3 sequence (DNA): TGTGCCAGCAGTTTAGTTTTGCCTCGCCGAAACACTGAAGCTTTCTTT. Translation: CASSLVLPRRNTEAFF.

Turning to this clone: This same CDR3 is encoded by further DNA sequences in the sample. The V call is TRBV18, the J call TRBJ2-7; 11 bases are shared with TRBD2. Losses at the gene ends were 2 bases for V and 0 bases for J; bases not matched to a gene: 0. This CDR3 is built from 15 residues. Germline CDR1 KGHSH, CDR2 LQKENI. CDR3 coding DNA: TGTGCCAGCTCACCAACTAGCGGGAGCTCCTACGAGCAGTACTTC. Translating gives CASSPTSGSSYEQYF.